Presented here are 15 T cell receptor beta chains from one specimen sequenced in a study of early T cells in non-severe SARS-CoV-2 infection. TCRdb recomputed calls from the 5' RACE reads with MiXCR, one row per CDR3 protein. The sample lists about 50,000 distinct CDR3 sequences, 6.2% occurring once. The starting material was whole blood, obtained at baseline. These receptors all come from an adult who was a healthcare worker with PCR-confirmed SARS-CoV-2 infection or an uninfected control (not recorded which).

This chain connects TRBV5-5 to TRBJ2-1; 11 bases are a match to TRBD2. The CDR3 is 16 residues long. Trimming took 2 bases from V and 2 from J; bases not matched to a gene: 3. CDR1 SGHKS and CDR2 YYEKEE come from the germline V gene (reference sequence). As DNA, the CDR3 is TGTGCCAGCAGCTTACTAGCGGGAGAGGCCTACAATGAGCAGTTCTTC. Its translation is CASSLLAGEAYNEQFF.

This sequence joins TRBV3-1 and TRBJ1-4; the D is unclear. Germline values: CDR1 LGHDT, CDR2 YNNKEL (reference sequence). V lost 1 base and J lost 8, with 8 bases in between. The CDR3 consists of 13 residues. This CDR3 is CASSQVKREKLFF. The DNA for the CDR3 is TGTGCCAGCAGCCAAGTAAAGCGAGAAAAACTGTTTTTT.

This clonotype was seen at least ten times. The chain couples TRBV24-1 to TRBJ2-2, with 12 bases that match TRBD1. The CDR3 is 18 amino acids. Per germline, CDR1 KGHDR and CDR2 SFDVKD. V gave up 4 bases and J gave up 7 bases; unmatched junction bases: 12. CDR3 protein: CATSDPTGTGGSGGELFF. DNA for the CDR3: TGTGCCACCAGTGACCCGACCGGGACAGGGGGCTCGGGCGGGGAGCTGTTTTTT.

The V call is TRBV28, the J call TRBJ1-2, with 8 bases identical to TRBD1. Looked up from germline, CDR1 is MDHEN and CDR2 is SYDVKM. The CDR3 extends over 15 amino acids. Trimming cost V 6 bases and J 1 base; bases outside gene matches: 7. In DNA form, the CDR3 reads TGTGCCAGCAGAACCGGGGACAGGCGTAACTATGGCTACACCTTC. As protein: CASRTGDRRNYGYTF.

The chain uses TRBV5-1 and TRBJ2-1, with 10 bases identical to TRBD2. V shed 4 bases and J 8 bases; nucleotides not matched to a gene: 6. CDR1 is SGHRS and CDR2 is YFSETQ in the germline V gene. This CDR3 is built from 14 residues. CDR3 nucleotides: TGCGCCAGCAGCCCAGCGGGAGGGCCCGATGAGCAGTTCTTC. Protein sequence: CASSPAGGPDEQFF. The variable domain in full, completed from reference TRBV5-1 and TRBJ2-1, reads KAGVTQTPRYLIKTRGQQVTLSCSPISGHRSVSWYQQTPGQGLQFLFEYFSETQRNKGNFPGRFSGRQFSNSRSEMNVSTLELGDSALYLCASSPAGGPDEQFFGPGTRLTVL.

Only a few counts were recorded for this clonotype. V is TRBV6-2 or TRBV6-3 and J is TRBJ1-2, with D perhaps TRBD1 (6 bases). The V end lost 7 bases, the J end lost 2 bases, and 17 bases lay between the germline ends. The CDR3 runs to 15 residues. CDR1 is MNHEY and CDR2 is SVGEGT in the germline V gene. The CDR3 coding sequence is TGTGCCAGCAACCCCCGCGGGGGGCGCAACTATGGCTACACCTTC. It specifies CASNPRGGRNYGYTF.

This clonotype showed up just a few times. CDR3 sequence (DNA): TGTGCCAGCAGCCAAGACGGCAGGGGACCCTACAATGAGCAGTTCTTC. Protein product: CASSQDGRGPYNEQFF. The rearrangement uses TRBV14 and TRBJ2-1; D perhaps matches TRBD1 (6 bases). CDR1 and CDR2 from the germline V gene are SGHDN and FVKESK. V lost 0 bases, J lost 2 bases, and 11 bases lay in between. There are 16 residues in the CDR3. Filled out from reference TRBV14 and TRBJ2-1, the complete variable domain reads EAGVTQFPSHSVIEKGQTVTLRCDPISGHDNLYWYRRVMGKEIKFLLHFVKESKQDESGMPNNRFLAERTGGTYSTLKVQPAELEDSGVYFCASSQDGRGPYNEQFFGPGTRLTVL.

The chain links TRBV20-1 to TRBJ2-4; 8 bases are shared with TRBD1. The CDR3 runs to 13 residues. J was trimmed by 6 bases and V by 2 bases; bases with no gene match: 3. CDR1 is DFQATT, CDR2 SNEGSKA, per germline (reference sequence). The CDR3 sequence is CSARSGGVNIQYF. In DNA, the CDR3 is TGCAGTGCTAGATCAGGGGGCGTAAACATTCAGTACTTC.

V and J are TRBV7-6 and TRBJ2-1; 13 nucleotides line up with TRBD2. V was clipped by 5 bases and J by 9 bases; unmatched bases: 7. Per the germline V gene, CDR1 is SGHVS and CDR2 is FNYEAQ. This CDR3 has 15 residues. For the CDR3, the DNA is TGTGCCAGCAGCCCGGGACTAGCGGGAAAGCTTGAGCAGTTCTTC. This translates into CASSPGLAGKLEQFF.

This clonotype has a count of ten or more. V gene TRBV6-2 or TRBV6-3 combines with J gene TRBJ2-3; D is unclear. V gave up 4 bases and J gave up 4 bases, with 9 bases separating them. Germline lookup yields CDR1 MNHEY and CDR2 SVGEGT. The CDR3 spans 13 residues. DNA for the CDR3: TGTGCCAGCAGTTCCCCGGCCCCAGATACGCAGTATTTT. Translation gives CASSSPAPDTQYF.

This clonotype was found many times. The rearrangement links TRBV7-9 to TRBJ2-1, with TRBD2 matching 11 bases. V dropped 7 bases and J dropped 15; count of bases not matched to a gene: 17. The CDR3 loop spans 15 amino acids. Germline-derived CDR1 and CDR2 are SEHNR and FQNEAQ (reference sequence). CDR3 in amino acids: CASIENSGRAIWPFF. CDR3 nucleotides: TGTGCCAGCATCGAAAATAGCGGGAGGGCCATCTGGCCGTTCTTC.

This clonotype has a handful of counts. Germline and junction disagree at one end, which may indicate a read error. This sequence joins TRBV7-8 and TRBJ2-3, with a possible D match to TRBD2 (5 bases). The germline V gene has CDR1 SGHVS and CDR2 FQNEAQ. CDR3 length: 14 amino acids. For the CDR3, the DNA is TGTGCCAGCAGCGTAGCGTCGAGCACAGATACGCAGTATTTT. Encoded protein: CASSVASSTDTQYF.

This clonotype was seen repeatedly, ten times or more. V is TRBV20-1 and J is TRBJ2-3, with 8 bases that match TRBD2. The CDR3 runs to 16 residues. Germline-derived CDR1 and CDR2 are DFQATT and SNEGSKA (reference sequence). V lost 3 bases to trimming and J lost 4 bases; unmatched junction nucleotides: 12. CDR3 protein: CSASRPGASGSDTQYF. CDR3 in DNA: TGCAGTGCTAGCCGCCCCGGGGCTAGCGGGTCAGATACGCAGTATTTT.

This clonotype occurred a few times. The V call is TRBV10-1, the J call TRBJ2-7; weak D call: TRBD1 (6 bases). V was cut by 3 bases and J by 6 bases, with 12 bases left in between. The CDR3 runs 13 residues. Germline loops: CDR1 WNHNN, CDR2 SYGVQD (reference sequence). In nucleotides, the CDR3 is TGCGCCAGCAGTGAAAGGGGGTCTGGCGAGCAGTACTTC. It encodes CASSERGSGEQYF.

V usage is TRBV12-3 or TRBV12-4 and J usage is TRBJ2-4; D gene uncertain. Trimming took 8 bases from V and 7 from J, leaving 21 bases between them. The CDR3 consists of 15 residues. CDR3 region: CASGLPTLGSNIQYF. CDR3 nucleotide sequence: TGTGCCAGCGGATTACCAACGTTGGGGTCTAACATTCAGTACTTC.